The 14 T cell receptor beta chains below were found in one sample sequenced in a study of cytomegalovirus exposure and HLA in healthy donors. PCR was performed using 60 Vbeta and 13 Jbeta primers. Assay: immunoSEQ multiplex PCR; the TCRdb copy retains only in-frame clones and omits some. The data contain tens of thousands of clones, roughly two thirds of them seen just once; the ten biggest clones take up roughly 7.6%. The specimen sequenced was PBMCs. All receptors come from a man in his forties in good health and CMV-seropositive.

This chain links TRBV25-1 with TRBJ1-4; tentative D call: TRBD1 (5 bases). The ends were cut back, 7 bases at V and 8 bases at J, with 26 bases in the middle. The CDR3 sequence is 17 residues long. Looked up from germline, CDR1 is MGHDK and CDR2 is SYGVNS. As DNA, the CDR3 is TGTGCCAGCACCTCCGTCGGAGGGCAGGGCTTTCGGGAAAAACTGTTTTTT. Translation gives CASTSVGGQGFREKLFF. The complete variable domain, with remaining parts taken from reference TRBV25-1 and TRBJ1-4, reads EADIYQTPRYLVIGTGKKITLECSQTMGHDKMYWYQQDPGMELHLIHYSYGVNSTEKGDLSSESTVSRIRTEHFPLTLESARPSHTSQYLCASTSVGGQGFREKLFFGSGTQLSVL.

CDR3 protein: CASSYSVGAEYGYTF. The CDR3, as DNA: TGTGCCAGCAGTTACTCTGTGGGGGCGGAGTATGGCTACACCTTC. The chain employs TRBV6-6 and TRBJ1-2, with D possibly being TRBD1 (6 bases). Trimming removed 0 bases from V and 5 bases from J, with 13 bases in between. The CDR3 runs to 15 residues. Looked up from germline, CDR1 is MNHNY and CDR2 is SVGAGI (reference sequence).

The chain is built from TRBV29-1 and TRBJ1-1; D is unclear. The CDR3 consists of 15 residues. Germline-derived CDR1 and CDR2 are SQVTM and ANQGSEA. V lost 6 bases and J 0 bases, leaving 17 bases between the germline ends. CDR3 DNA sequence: TGCAGCGTCCTCGAGGGAGGGCGATTGAACACTGAAGCTTTCTTT. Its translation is CSVLEGGRLNTEAFF.

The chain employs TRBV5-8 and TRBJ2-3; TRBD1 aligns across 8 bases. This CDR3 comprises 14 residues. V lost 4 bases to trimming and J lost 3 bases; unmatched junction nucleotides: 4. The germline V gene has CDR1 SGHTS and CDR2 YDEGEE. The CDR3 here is CASSRDRGTDTQYF. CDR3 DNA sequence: TGTGCCAGCAGCCGCGACAGGGGAACAGATACGCAGTATTTT.

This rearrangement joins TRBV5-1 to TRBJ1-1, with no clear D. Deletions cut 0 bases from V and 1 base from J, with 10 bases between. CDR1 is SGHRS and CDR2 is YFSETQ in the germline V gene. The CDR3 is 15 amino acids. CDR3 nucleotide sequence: TGCGCCAGCAGCTTGGTGGGTAGCGCGAACACTGAAGCTTTCTTT. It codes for CASSLVGSANTEAFF.

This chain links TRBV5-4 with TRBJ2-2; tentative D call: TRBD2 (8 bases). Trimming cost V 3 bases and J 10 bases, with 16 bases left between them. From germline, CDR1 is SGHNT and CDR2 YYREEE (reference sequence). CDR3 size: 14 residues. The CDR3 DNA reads TGTGCCAGCAGCTCAACGGGAGGGGGCGAGGAGCTGTTTTTT. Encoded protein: CASSSTGGGEELFF.

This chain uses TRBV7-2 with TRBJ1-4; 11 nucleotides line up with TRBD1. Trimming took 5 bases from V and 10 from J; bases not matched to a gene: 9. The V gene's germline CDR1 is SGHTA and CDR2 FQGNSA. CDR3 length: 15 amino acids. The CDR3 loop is CASSLIRDRGLKLFF. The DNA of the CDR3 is TGTGCCAGCAGCCTAATCCGGGACAGGGGGTTAAAACTGTTTTTT. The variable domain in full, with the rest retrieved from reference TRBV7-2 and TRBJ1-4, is GAGVSQSPSNKVTEKGKDVELRCDPISGHTALYWYRQSLGQGLEFLIYFQGNSAPDKSGLPSDRFSAERTGGSVSTLTIQRTQQEDSAVYLCASSLIRDRGLKLFFGSGTQLSVL.

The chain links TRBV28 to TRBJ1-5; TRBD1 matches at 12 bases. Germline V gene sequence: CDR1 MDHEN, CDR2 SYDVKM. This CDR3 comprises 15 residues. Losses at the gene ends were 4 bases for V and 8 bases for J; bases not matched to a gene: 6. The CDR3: CASSSGTGGVKPQHF. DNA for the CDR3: TGTGCCAGCAGTTCCGGGACAGGGGGCGTGAAGCCCCAGCATTTT.

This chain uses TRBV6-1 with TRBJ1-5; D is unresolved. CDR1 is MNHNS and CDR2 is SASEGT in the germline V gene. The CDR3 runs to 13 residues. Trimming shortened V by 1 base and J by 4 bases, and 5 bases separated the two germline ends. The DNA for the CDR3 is TGTGCCAGCAGTGAAGTCAGGAATCAGCCCCAGCATTTT. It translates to CASSEVRNQPQHF.

This chain's CDR3 is CASSYDRGQPLHF. CDR3 nucleotides: TGCGCCAGCAGCTACGACAGGGGGCAGCCCCTCCACTTT. The chain carries TRBV5-1 and TRBJ1-6; 10 nucleotides align to TRBD1. V dropped 3 bases and J dropped 13; count of bases not matched to a gene: 4. CDR1 SGHRS and CDR2 YFSETQ come from the germline V gene. The CDR3 length is 13 residues.

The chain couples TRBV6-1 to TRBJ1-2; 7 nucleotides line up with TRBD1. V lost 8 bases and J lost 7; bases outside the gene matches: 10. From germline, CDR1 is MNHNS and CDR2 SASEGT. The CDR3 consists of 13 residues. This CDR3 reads CASGQRGLVGYTF. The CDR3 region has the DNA TGTGCCAGCGGCCAGAGGGGGCTTGTTGGCTACACCTTC.

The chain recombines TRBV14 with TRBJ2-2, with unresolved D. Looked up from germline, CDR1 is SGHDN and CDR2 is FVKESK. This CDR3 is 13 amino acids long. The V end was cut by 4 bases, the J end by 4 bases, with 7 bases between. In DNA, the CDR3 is TGTGCCAGCAGCCCCCAAATCACCGGGGAGCTGTTTTTT. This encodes CASSPQITGELFF.

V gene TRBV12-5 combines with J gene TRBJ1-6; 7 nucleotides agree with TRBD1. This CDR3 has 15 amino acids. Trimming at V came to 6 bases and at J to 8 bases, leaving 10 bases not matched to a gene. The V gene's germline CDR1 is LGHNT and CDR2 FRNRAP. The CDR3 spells CASGEQGIGYSPLHF. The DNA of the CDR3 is TGTGCTAGTGGAGAACAGGGGATCGGGTATTCACCCCTCCACTTT.

The CDR3 loop is CASSLAGSTDTQYF. The CDR3 DNA reads TGTGCCAGCAGCCTGGCGGGGAGCACAGATACGCAGTATTTT. J is TRBJ2-3 and V is TRBV11-2, with a tentative D call TRBD2 (6 bases). CDR1 and CDR2 from the germline V gene are SGHAT and FQNNGV. Trimming left V 5 bases short and J 0 bases short, with 9 bases between. This CDR3 is 14 amino acids long. Full variable domain (outside the CDR3, taken from reference TRBV11-2 and TRBJ2-3): EAGVAQSPRYKIIEKRQSVAFWCNPISGHATLYWYQQILGQGPKLLIQFQNNGVVDDSQLPKDRFSAERLKGVDSTLKIQPAKLEDSAVYLCASSLAGSTDTQYFGPGTRLTVL.